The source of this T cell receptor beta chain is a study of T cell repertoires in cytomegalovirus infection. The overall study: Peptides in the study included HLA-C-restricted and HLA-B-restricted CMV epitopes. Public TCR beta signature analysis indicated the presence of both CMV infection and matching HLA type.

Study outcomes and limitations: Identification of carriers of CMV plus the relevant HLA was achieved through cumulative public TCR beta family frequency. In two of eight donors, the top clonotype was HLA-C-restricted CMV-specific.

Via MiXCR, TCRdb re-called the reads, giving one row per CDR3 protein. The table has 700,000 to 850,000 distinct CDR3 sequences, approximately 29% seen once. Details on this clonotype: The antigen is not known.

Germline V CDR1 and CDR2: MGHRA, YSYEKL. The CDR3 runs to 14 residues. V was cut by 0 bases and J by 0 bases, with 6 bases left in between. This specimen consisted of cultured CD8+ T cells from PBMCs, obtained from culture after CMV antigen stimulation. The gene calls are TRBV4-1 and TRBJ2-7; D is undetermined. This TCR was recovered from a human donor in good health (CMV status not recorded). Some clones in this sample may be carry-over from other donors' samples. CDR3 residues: CASSQERYSYEQYF. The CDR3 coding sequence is TGCGCCAGCAGCCAAGAAAGGTACTCCTACGAGCAGTACTTC.